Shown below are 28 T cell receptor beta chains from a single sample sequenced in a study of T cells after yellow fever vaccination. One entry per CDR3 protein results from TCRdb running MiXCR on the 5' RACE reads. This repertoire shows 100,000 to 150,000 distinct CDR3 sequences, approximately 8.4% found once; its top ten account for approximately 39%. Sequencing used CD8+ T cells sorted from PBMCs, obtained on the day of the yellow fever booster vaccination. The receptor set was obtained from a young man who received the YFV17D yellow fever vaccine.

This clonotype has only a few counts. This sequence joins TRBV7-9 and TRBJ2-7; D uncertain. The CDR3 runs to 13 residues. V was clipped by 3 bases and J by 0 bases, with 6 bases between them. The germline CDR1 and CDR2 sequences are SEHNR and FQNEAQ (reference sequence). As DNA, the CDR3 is TGTGCCAGCAGCTTTTCCAGCTCCTACGAGCAGTACTTC. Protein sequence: CASSFSSSYEQYF.

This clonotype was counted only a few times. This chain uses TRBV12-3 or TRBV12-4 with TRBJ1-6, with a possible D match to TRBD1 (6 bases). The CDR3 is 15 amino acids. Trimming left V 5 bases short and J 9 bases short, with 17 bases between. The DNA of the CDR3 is TGTGCCAGCAGTCACCTCGTTACAGGGAGTTCACCCCTCCACTTT. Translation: CASSHLVTGSSPLHF.

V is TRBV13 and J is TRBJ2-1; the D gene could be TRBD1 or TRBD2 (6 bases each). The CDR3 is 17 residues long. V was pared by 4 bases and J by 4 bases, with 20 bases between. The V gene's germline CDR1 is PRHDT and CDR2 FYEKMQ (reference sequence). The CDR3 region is CASSSTDSGGLYNEQFF. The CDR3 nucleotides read TGTGCCAGCAGCTCGACGGACAGTGGGGGGCTTTACAATGAGCAGTTCTTC.

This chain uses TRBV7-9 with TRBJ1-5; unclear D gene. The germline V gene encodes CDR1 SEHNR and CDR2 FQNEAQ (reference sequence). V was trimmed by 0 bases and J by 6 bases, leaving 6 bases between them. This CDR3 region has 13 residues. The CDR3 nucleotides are TGTGCCAGCAGCTTAGCCGTATTTCAGCCCCAGCATTTT. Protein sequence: CASSLAVFQPQHF.

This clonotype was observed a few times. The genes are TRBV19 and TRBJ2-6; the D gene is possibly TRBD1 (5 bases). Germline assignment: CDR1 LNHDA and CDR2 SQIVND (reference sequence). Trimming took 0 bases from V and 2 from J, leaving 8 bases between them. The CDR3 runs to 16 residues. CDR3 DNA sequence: TGTGCCAGTAGTATAGATTCCAGGGCTGGGGCCAACGTCCTGACTTTC. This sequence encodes CASSIDSRAGANVLTF.

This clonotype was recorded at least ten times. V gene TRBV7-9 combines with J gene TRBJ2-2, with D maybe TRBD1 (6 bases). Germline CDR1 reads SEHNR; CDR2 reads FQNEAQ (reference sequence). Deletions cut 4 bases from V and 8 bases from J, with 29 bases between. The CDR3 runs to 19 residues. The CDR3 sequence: CASSSTELETGVQWGELFF. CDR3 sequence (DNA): TGTGCCAGCAGCTCCACGGAGTTGGAGACAGGCGTGCAGTGGGGGGAGCTGTTTTTT.

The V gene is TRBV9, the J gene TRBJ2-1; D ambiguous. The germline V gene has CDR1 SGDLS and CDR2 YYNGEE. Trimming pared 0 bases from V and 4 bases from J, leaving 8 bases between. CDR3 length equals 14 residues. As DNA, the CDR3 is TGTGCCAGCAGCGTAGGCTACGGGTACAATGAGCAGTTCTTC. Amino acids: CASSVGYGYNEQFF.

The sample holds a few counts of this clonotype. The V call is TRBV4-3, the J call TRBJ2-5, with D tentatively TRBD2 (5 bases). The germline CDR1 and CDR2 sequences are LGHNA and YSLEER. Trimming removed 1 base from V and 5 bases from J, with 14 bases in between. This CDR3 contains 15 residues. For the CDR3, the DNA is TGCGCCAGCAGCCAAGCCCGGACTCCAGCCGAGACCCAGTACTTC. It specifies CASSQARTPAETQYF.

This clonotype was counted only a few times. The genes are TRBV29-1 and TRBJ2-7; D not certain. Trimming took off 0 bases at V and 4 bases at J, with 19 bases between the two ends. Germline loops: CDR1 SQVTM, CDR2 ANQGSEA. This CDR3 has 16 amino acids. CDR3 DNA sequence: TGCAGCGTTGAAGATCTTTCGGAACGGAGAGATTACGAGCAGTACTTC. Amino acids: CSVEDLSERRDYEQYF.

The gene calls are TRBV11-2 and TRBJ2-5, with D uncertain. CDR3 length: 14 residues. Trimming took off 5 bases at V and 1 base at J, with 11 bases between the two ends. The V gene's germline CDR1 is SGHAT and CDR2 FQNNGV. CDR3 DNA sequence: TGTGCCAGCAGCCCACCGGGTACCCAAGAGACCCAGTACTTC. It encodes CASSPPGTQETQYF.

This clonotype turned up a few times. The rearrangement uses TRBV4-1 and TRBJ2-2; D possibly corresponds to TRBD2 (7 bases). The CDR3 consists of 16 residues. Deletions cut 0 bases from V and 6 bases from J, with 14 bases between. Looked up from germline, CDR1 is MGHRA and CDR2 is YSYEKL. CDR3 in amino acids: CASSQDLRGGSGELFF. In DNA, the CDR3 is TGCGCCAGCAGCCAAGATCTCAGGGGAGGGTCCGGGGAGCTGTTTTTT.

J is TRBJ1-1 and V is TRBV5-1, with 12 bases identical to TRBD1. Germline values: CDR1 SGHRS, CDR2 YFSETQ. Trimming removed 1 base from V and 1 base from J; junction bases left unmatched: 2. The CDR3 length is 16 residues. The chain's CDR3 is CASSLRDRGPNTEAFF. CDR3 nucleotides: TGCGCCAGCAGCTTGAGGGACAGGGGGCCGAACACTGAAGCTTTCTTT.

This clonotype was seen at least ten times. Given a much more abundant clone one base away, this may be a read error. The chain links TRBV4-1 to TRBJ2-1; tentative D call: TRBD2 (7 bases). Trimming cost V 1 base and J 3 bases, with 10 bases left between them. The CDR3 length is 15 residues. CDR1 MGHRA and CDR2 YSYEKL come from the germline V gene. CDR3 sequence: CASSQAGGYYNEQFF. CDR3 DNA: TGCGCCAGCAGCCAAGCGGGGGGCTACTACAATGAGCAGTTCTTC.

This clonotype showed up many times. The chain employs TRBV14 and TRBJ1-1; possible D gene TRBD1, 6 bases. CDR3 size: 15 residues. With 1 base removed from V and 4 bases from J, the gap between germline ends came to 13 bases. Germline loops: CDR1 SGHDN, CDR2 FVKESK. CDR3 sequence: CASSQVTGWATEAFF. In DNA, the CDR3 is TGTGCCAGCAGCCAAGTAACAGGGTGGGCCACTGAAGCTTTCTTT.

The CDR3 here is CASSRRGGTAIWETQYF. The CDR3 DNA sequence: TGTGCCAGCAGTCGTCGAGGGGGCACAGCTATTTGGGAGACCCAGTACTTC. The J gene is TRBJ2-5, the V gene TRBV27, with TRBD1 matching 7 bases. Germline trimming cut 5 bases from V and 5 bases from J; bases unmatched to any gene: 17. The CDR3 covers 17 residues. Germline V CDR1 and CDR2: MNHEY, SMNVEV (reference sequence).

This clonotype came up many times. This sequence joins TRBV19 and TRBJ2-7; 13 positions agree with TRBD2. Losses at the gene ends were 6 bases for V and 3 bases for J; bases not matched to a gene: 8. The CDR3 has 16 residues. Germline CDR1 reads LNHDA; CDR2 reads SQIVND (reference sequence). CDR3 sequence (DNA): TGTGCCAGTAGCGAGACTAGCGGGGGGCCTGTCTACGAGCAGTACTTC. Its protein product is CASSETSGGPVYEQYF. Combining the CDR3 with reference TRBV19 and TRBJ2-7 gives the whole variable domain DGGITQSPKYLFRKEGQNVTLSCEQNLNHDAMYWYRQDPGQGLRLIYYSQIVNDFQKGDIAEGYSVSREKKESFPLTVTSAQKNPTAFYLCASSETSGGPVYEQYFGPGTRLTVT.

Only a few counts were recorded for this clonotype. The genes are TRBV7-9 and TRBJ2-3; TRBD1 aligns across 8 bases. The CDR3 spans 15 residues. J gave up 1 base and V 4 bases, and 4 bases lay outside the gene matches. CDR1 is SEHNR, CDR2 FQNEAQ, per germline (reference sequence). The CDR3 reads CASSSGQDRTDTQYF. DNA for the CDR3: TGTGCCAGCAGCTCGGGACAGGATCGCACAGATACGCAGTATTTT.

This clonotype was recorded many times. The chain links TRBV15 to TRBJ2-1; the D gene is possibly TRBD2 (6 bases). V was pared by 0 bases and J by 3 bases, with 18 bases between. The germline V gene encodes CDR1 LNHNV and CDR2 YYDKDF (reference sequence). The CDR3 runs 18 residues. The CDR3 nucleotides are TGTGCCACCAGCAGAGATAGGCGGTGGGGGGAATTCTACAATGAGCAGTTCTTC. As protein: CATSRDRRWGEFYNEQFF.

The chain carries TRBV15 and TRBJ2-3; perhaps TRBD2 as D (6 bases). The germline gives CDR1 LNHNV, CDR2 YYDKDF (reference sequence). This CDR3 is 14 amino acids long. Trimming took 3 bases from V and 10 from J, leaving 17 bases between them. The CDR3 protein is CATSSGGTHNAQYF. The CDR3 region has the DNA TGTGCCACCAGCAGCGGGGGAACGCATAATGCGCAGTATTTT.

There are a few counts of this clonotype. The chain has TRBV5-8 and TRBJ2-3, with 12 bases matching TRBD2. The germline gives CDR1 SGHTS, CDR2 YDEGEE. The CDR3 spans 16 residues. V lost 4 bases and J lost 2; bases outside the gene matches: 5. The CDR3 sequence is CASSPGLAGPTDTQYF. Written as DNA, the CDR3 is TGTGCCAGCAGCCCTGGACTAGCGGGACCCACAGATACGCAGTATTTT. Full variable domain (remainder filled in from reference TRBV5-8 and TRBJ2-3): EAGVTQSPTHLIKTRGQQATLRCSPISGHTSVYWYQQALGLGLQFLLWYDEGEERNRGNFPPRFSGRQFPNYSSELNVNALELEDSALYLCASSPGLAGPTDTQYFGPGTRLTVL.

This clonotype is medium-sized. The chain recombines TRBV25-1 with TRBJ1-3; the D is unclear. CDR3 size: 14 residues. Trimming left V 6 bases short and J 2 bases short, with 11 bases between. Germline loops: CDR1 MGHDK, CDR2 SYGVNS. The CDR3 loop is CASSPGHTGNTIYF. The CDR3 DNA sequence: TGTGCCAGCAGCCCCGGCCATACTGGAAACACCATATATTTT.

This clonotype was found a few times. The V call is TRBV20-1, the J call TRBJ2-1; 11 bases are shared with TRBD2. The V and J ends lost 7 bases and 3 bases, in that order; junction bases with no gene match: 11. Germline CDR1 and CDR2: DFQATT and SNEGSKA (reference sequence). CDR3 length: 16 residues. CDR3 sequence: CSGGASGGPHYNEQFF. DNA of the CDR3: TGCAGTGGCGGGGCTAGCGGGGGGCCTCACTACAATGAGCAGTTCTTC.

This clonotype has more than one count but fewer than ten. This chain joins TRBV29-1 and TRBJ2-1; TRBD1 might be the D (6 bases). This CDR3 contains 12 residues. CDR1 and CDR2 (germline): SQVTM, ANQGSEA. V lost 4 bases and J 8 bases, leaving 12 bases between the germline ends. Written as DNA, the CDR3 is TGCAGCGTTGTAGGCCCAGGGGATGAGCAGTTCTTC. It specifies CSVVGPGDEQFF.

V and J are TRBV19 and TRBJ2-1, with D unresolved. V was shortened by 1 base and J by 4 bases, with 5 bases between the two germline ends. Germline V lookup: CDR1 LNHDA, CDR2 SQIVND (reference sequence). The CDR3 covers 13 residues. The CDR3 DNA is TGTGCCAGTAGTATAGGCAGATACAATGAGCAGTTCTTC. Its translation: CASSIGRYNEQFF.

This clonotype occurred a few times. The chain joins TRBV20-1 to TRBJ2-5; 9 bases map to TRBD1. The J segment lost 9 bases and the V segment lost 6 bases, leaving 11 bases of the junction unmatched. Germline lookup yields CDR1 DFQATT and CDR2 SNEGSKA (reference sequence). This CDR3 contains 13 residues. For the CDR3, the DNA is TGCAGTGCCTTTCCCGGGGGACAGGGAGCCCAGTACTTC. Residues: CSAFPGGQGAQYF.

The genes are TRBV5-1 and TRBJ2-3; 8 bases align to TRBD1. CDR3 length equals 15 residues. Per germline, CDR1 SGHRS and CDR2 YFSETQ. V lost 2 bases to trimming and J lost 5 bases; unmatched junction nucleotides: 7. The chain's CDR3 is CASSFSAGGQDTQYF. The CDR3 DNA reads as TGCGCCAGCAGCTTTAGTGCAGGGGGCCAAGATACGCAGTATTTT.

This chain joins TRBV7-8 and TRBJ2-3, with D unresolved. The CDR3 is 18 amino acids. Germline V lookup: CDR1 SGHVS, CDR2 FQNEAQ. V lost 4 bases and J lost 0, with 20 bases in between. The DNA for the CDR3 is TGTGCCAGCAGCTCGCCGCCCCCCGGCGGTCCAAGCACAGATACGCAGTATTTT. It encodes CASSSPPPGGPSTDTQYF.

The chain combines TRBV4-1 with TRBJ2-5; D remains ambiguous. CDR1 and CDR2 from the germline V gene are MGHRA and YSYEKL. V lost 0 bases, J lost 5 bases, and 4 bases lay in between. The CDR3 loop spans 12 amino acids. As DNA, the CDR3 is TGCGCCAGCAGCCAAGACGAGGAGACCCAGTACTTC. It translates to CASSQDEETQYF.